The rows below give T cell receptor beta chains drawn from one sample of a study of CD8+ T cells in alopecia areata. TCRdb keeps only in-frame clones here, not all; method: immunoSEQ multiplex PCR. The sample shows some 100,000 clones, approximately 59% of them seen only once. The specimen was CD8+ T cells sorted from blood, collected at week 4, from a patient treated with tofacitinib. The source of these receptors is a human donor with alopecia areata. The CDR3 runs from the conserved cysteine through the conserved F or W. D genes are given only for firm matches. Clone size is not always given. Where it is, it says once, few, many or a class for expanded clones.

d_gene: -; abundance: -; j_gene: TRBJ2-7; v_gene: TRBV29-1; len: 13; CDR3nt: TGCAGCGTTCCAGGGTTTAGCTCCTACGAGCAGTACTTC; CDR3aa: CSVPGFSSYEQYF
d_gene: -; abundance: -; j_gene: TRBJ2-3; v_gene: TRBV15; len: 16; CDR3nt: TGTGCCACCAGCAGCCTGGGGTCGGACCCTACAGATACGCAGTATTTT; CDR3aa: CATSSLGSDPTDTQYF
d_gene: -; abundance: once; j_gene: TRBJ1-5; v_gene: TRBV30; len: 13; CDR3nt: TGTGCCTGGAGTGTACTCAGCAATCAGCCCCAGCATTTT; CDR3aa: CAWSVLSNQPQHF
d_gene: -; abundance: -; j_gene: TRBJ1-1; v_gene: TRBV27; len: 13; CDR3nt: TGTGCCAGCAGCTTCAGCGTGGGCACTGAAGCTTTCTTT; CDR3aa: CASSFSVGTEAFF
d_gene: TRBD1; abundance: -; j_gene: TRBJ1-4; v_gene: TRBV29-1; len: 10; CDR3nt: TGCAGCGTTGCCGGACAGGACCCGTTTTTT; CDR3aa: CSVAGQDPFF
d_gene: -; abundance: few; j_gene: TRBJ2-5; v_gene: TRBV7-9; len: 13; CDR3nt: TGTGCCAGCAGCCCTACAGGGAGTGAGACCCAGTACTTC; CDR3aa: CASSPTGSETQYF
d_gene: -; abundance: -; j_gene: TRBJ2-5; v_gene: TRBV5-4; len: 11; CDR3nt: TGTGCCAGCAGCTTGACAGAGACCCAGTACTTC; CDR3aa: CASSLTETQYF
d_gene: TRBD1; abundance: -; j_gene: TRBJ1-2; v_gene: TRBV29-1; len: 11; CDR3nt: TGCAGCGACCAGACAGGGAGGGGCTACACCTTC; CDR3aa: CSDQTGRGYTF
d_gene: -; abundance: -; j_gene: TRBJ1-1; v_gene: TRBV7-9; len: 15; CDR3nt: TGTGCCAGCAGCTTGGAGGAGTGGGGGAACACTGAAGCTTTCTTT; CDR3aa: CASSLEEWGNTEAFF
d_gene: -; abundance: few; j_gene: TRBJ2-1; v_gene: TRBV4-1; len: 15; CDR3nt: TGCGCCAGCAGCCAAGGTCTGGGGCCTTACAATGAGCAGTTCTTC; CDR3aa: CASSQGLGPYNEQFF
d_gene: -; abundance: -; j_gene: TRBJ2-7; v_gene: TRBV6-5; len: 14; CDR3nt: TGTGCCAGCAATTCTGGGGGAGTGAGCTACGAGCAGTACTTC; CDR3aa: CASNSGGVSYEQYF
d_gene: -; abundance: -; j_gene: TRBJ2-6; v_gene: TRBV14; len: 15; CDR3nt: TGTGCCAGCAGCCAATTAGGGCTAGGGGCCAACGTCCTGACTTTC; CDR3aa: CASSQLGLGANVLTF
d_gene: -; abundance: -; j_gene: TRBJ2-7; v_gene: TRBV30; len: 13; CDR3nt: TGTGCCTGGAGTGTTGGGCAGGTCTACGAGCAGTACTTC; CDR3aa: CAWSVGQVYEQYF
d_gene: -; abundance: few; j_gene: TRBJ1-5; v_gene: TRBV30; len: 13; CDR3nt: TGTGCCTGGAGTGTATCGCCAGCACAGCCCCAGCATTTT; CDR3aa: CAWSVSPAQPQHF
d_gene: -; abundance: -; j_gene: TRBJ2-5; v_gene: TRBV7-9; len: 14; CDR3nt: TGTGCCAGCAGCTTAGCGGACTTTCAAGAGACCCAGTACTTC; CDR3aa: CASSLADFQETQYF
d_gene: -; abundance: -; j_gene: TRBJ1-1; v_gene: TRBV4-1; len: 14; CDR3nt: TGCGCCAGCAGCCCTGATGACGGAATTTATGAAGCTTTCTTT; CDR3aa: CASSPDDGIYEAFF
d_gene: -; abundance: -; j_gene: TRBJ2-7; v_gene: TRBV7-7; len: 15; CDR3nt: TGTGCTAGCAGCCCCGTCGGGGATAGCTCCTACGAGCAGTACTTC; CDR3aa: CASSPVGDSSYEQYF
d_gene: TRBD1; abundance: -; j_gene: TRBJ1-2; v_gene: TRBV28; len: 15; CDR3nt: TGTGCCAGCAGTTCTGACCTACAGGGGAACTATGGCTACACCTTC; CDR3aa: CASSSDLQGNYGYTF
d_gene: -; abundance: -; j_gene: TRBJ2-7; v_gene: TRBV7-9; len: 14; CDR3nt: TGTGCCAGCAGCGCGAGGGTCACGGGCTACGAGCAGTACTTC; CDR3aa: CASSARVTGYEQYF
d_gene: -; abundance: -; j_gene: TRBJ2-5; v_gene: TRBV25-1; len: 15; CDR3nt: TGTGCCAGCAGTGAATATGCGCTGGTGGGTGAGACCCAGTACTTC; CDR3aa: CASSEYALVGETQYF
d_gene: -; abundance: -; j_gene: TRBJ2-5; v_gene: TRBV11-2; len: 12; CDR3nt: TGTGCCAGCAGCTTCGAGGCTTCGACCCAGTACTTC; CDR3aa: CASSFEASTQYF
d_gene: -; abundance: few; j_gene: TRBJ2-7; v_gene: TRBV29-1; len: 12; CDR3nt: TGCAGCGTTGCTAACCTGGGGTACGAGCAGTACTTC; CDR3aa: CSVANLGYEQYF
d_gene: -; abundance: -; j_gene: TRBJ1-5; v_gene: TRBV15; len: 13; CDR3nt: TGTGCCACCGCCACTCTCCACAATCAGCCCCAGCATTTT; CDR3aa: CATATLHNQPQHF
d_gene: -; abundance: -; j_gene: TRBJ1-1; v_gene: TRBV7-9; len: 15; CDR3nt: TGTGCCAGCAGCTTAGGGGGGGACTTGAACACTGAAGCTTTCTTT; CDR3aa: CASSLGGDLNTEAFF
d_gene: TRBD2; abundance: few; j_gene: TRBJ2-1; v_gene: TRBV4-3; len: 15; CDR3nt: TGCGCCAGCAGCCAAGATACCCTAGCGGGGAATGAGCAGTTCTTC; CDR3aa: CASSQDTLAGNEQFF
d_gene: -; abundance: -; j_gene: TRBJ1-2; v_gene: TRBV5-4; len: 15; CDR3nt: TGTGCCAGCAGCTTGGGAAGGGACGACGAGTATGGCTACACCTTC; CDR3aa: CASSLGRDDEYGYTF
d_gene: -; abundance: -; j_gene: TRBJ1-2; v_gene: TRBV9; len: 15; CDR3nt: TGTGCCAGCAGCGTATGGTCCACGCTAGGGTATGGCTACACCTTC; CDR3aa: CASSVWSTLGYGYTF
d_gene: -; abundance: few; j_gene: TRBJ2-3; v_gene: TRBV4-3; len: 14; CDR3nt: TGCGCCAGCAGCCGGGGCGGGGAAACAGATACGCAGTATTTT; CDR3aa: CASSRGGETDTQYF
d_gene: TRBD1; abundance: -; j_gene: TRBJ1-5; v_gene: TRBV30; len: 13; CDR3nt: TGTGCCTTCACAGGGGGCGTCAATCAGCCCCAGCATTTT; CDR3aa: CAFTGGVNQPQHF
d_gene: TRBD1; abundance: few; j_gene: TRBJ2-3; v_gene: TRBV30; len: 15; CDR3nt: TGTGCCTGGGCCCGGGACAGACAAATCACAGATACGCAGTATTTT; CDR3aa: CAWARDRQITDTQYF
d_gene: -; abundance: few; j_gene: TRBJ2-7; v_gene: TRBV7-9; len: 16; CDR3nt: TGTGCCAGCAGCTTAGAAATATCAGGGACAAACTACGAGCAGTACTTC; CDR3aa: CASSLEISGTNYEQYF
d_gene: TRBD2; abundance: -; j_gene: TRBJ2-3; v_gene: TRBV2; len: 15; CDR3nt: TGTGCCAGCAGAGGGACTAGCGGGGGTACAGATACGCAGTATTTT; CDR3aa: CASRGTSGGTDTQYF
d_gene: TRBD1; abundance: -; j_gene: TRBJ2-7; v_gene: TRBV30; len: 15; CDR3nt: TGTGCCTGGAGTCCCAATAGGGGGCTATCCTACGAGCAGTACTTC; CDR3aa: CAWSPNRGLSYEQYF
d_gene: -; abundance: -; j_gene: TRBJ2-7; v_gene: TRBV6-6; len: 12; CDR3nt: TGTGCCAGCAGTCCTTCTTACTACGAGCAGTACTTC; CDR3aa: CASSPSYYEQYF
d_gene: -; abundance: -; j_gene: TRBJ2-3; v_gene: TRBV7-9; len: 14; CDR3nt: TGTGCCAGCAGCTCGCCCGCACGGACAGATACGCAGTATTTT; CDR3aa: CASSSPARTDTQYF
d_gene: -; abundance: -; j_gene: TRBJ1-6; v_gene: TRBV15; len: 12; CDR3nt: TGTGCCACCAGCAGGGAGAATTCACCCCTCCACTTT; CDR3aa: CATSRENSPLHF
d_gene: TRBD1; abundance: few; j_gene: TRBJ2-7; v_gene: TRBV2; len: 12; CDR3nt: TGTGCCAGCAGTAAGACAGGGGGCGAGCAGTACTTC; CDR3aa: CASSKTGGEQYF
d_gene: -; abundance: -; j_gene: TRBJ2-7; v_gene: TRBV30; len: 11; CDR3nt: TGTGCCTGCCAAATCACCTACGAGCAGTACTTC; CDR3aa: CACQITYEQYF
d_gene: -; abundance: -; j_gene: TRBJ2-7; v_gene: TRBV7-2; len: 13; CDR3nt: TGTGCCAGCAGCTTGGATCTCTGGGACGAGCAGTACTTC; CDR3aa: CASSLDLWDEQYF
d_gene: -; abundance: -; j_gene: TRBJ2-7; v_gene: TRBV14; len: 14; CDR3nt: TGTGCCAGCAGCCCCCGTCTCAGGTGGTACGAGCAGTACTTC; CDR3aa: CASSPRLRWYEQYF
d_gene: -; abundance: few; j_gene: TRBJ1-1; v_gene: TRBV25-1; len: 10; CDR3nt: TGTGCCAGCAGTGGCAGTGAAGCTTTCTTT; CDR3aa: CASSGSEAFF
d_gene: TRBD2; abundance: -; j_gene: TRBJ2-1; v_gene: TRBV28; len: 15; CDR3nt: TGTGCCAGCAGTGGAACTAGCGGCTCCTACAATGAGCAGTTCTTC; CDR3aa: CASSGTSGSYNEQFF